These T cell receptor beta chains were read from a single sample in a study of blood T cell repertoires in COVID-19. Libraries were prepared by immunoSEQ multiplex PCR; TCRdb keeps only in-frame clonotypes and omits some of them. The sample contains roughly 200,000 clones, approximately 90% of which appear only once. The sequenced sample was PBMCs or T cells enriched from blood (not recorded which). These receptors all come from a man younger than 45 who had recovered from COVID-19. The CDR3 runs from the conserved cysteine through the conserved F or W. A D gene is named only where the DNA matches it firmly. Not every row has a clone size; where given, it reads once, few, many or a size class.

TRBV12-3/TRBV12-4	few	TRBJ2-3	-	CASSSPGTDTQYF	TGTGCCAGCAGTAGCCCTGGCACAGATACGCAGTATTTT
TRBV6-6	-	TRBJ2-7	-	CASTYGSSYEQYF	TGTGCCAGCACCTACGGTAGCTCCTACGAGCAGTACTTC
TRBV15	once	TRBJ2-1	TRBD2	CATSRERGGPLTYNEQFF	TGTGCCACCAGCAGAGAGCGGGGGGGCCCTTTAACCTACAATGAGCAGTTCTTC
TRBV19	-	TRBJ2-2	TRBD1	CASSRDREGGELFF	TGTGCCAGTAGTAGGGACAGGGAAGGCGGGGAGCTGTTTTTT
TRBV28	-	TRBJ1-2	-	CASSLSQGFYGYTF	TGTGCCAGCAGTTTATCACAGGGTTTTTATGGCTACACCTTC
TRBV6-6	-	TRBJ2-7	TRBD1	CASSRRLTGTETYEQYF	TGTGCCAGCAGTCGACGACTCACCGGGACAGAGACCTACGAGCAGTACTTC
TRBV6-5	-	TRBJ1-6	TRBD1	CASSQDRANSPLHF	TGTGCCAGCAGCCAAGACAGGGCGAATTCACCCCTCCACTTT
TRBV28	-	TRBJ2-2	-	CASGPQHTGELFF	TGTGCCAGCGGGCCACAGCACACCGGGGAGCTGTTTTTT
TRBV19	-	TRBJ2-7	TRBD1	CASSIRGPGTVSYEQYF	TGTGCCAGTAGTATAAGGGGTCCCGGGACAGTCTCCTACGAGCAGTACTTC
TRBV6-2/TRBV6-3	-	TRBJ2-1	-	CASSAPPGGGLEQFF	TGTGCCAGCAGTGCCCCCCCCGGAGGGGGCCTTGAGCAGTTCTTC
TRBV29-1	-	TRBJ2-1	TRBD2	CSVPPAGGRGNEQFF	TGCAGCGTCCCCCCGGCGGGGGGGCGGGGCAATGAGCAGTTCTTC
TRBV28	-	TRBJ1-1	-	CASSLTAVNTEAFF	TGTGCCAGCAGTTTAACCGCAGTGAACACTGAAGCTTTCTTT
TRBV25-1	-	TRBJ1-6	-	CASSAGALYNSPLHF	TGTGCCAGCAGTGCTGGGGCTCTCTATAATTCACCCCTCCACTTT
TRBV18	few	TRBJ2-5	-	CASSLQETQYF	TGTGCCAGCTCTCTACAAGAGACCCAGTACTTC
TRBV10-2	-	TRBJ2-4	TRBD2	CASSDPPSSGKNIQYF	TGCGCCAGCAGTGATCCCCCTTCTAGCGGCAAAAACATTCAGTACTTC
TRBV30	-	TRBJ2-2	TRBD1	CAWSKGAANTGELFF	TGTGCCTGGAGTAAGGGGGCAGCGAACACCGGGGAGCTGTTTTTT
TRBV30	-	TRBJ1-6	-	CAWSADSGSYNSPLHF	TGTGCCTGGAGTGCGGACAGTGGCTCCTATAATTCACCCCTCCACTTT
TRBV4-3	-	TRBJ2-1	-	CASSQRSGQYNEQFF	TGCGCCAGCAGCCAGAGGAGCGGGCAATACAATGAGCAGTTCTTC
TRBV4-1	-	TRBJ1-5	TRBD1	CASSQQGARDNQPQHF	TGCGCCAGCAGCCAACAGGGGGCAAGGGACAATCAGCCCCAGCATTTT
TRBV28	-	TRBJ1-4	TRBD1	CASSFSGQGEEKLFF	TGTGCCAGCAGTTTTTCGGGACAGGGGGAGGAAAAACTGTTTTTT
TRBV10-3	-	TRBJ2-7	-	CAISESSGNYEQYF	TGTGCCATCAGTGAGTCTTCAGGAAACTACGAGCAGTACTTC
TRBV30	-	TRBJ2-7	TRBD1	CAWSGSGTAYF	TGTGCCTGGAGTGGTTCCGGGACAGCGTACTTC
TRBV24-1	-	TRBJ1-3	-	CATSDDTDSGNTIYF	TGTGCCACCAGTGATGACACGGACTCTGGAAACACCATATATTTT
TRBV19	-	TRBJ2-1	TRBD2	CASGDGTSGLNEQFF	TGTGCCAGCGGAGATGGGACTAGCGGGTTGAATGAGCAGTTCTTC
TRBV28	many	TRBJ2-7	-	CASSVRGTYEQYF	TGTGCCAGCAGTGTCAGGGGAACCTACGAGCAGTACTTC
TRBV6-1	few	TRBJ1-5	TRBD1	CASSGMDRAKGNQPQHF	TGTGCCAGCAGTGGAATGGACAGGGCGAAGGGCAATCAGCCCCAGCATTTT
TRBV24-1	-	TRBJ2-1	TRBD2	CATSDSMITSGRPISYNEQFF	TGTGCCACCAGTGATTCTATGATCACTAGCGGGAGACCAATCTCCTACAATGAGCAGTTCTTC
TRBV11-3	once	TRBJ2-5	TRBD1	CASSLGQGEQETQYF	TGTGCCAGCAGCTTGGGACAGGGGGAGCAAGAGACCCAGTACTTC
TRBV20-1	-	TRBJ1-1	-	CSAREDTSAFF	TGCAGTGCTAGAGAAGACACGTCAGCTTTCTTT
TRBV10-1	-	TRBJ2-3	-	CASSEGAVLSTDTQYF	TGCGCCAGCAGTGAAGGAGCGGTACTGAGCACAGATACGCAGTATTTT
TRBV11-2	-	TRBJ2-5	TRBD2	CASSSSGQSQETQYF	TGTGCCAGCAGCTCTAGCGGTCAGTCACAAGAGACCCAGTACTTC
TRBV11-3	-	TRBJ2-2	TRBD2	CASSLGSLAGNTGELFF	TGTGCCAGCAGCTTAGGAAGCCTAGCGGGAAACACCGGGGAGCTGTTTTTT
TRBV19	-	TRBJ1-1	-	CASSDPGAEAFF	TGTGCCAGTAGCGACCCGGGGGCTGAAGCTTTCTTT
TRBV6-5	-	TRBJ2-7	-	CASFGQGGYEQYF	TGTGCCAGCTTTGGGCAGGGAGGCTACGAGCAGTACTTC
TRBV11-3	-	TRBJ2-5	TRBD1	CASSPKDREETQYF	TGTGCCAGCAGCCCCAAGGACAGGGAAGAGACCCAGTACTTC
TRBV7-2	-	TRBJ1-4	-	CASSLPPRGAGGEKLFF	TGTGCCAGCAGCTTACCCCCTCGGGGGGCGGGGGGAGAAAAACTGTTTTTT
TRBV11-2	few	TRBJ2-5	-	CASSLTRSGETQYF	TGTGCCAGCAGCTTAACAAGGTCAGGGGAGACCCAGTACTTC
TRBV6-4	few	TRBJ1-2	TRBD1	CASSVDRGSSGYTF	TGTGCCAGCAGCGTGGACAGGGGTTCGAGTGGCTACACCTTC
TRBV5-1	-	TRBJ2-5	-	CASSVAYQETQYF	TGCGCCAGCAGCGTAGCATACCAAGAGACCCAGTACTTC
TRBV7-6	once	TRBJ1-1	TRBD1	CASSLVLDRVNTEAFF	TGTGCCAGCAGCTTAGTGTTAGACAGGGTGAACACTGAAGCTTTCTTT
TRBV3-1/TRBV3-2	once	TRBJ2-4	TRBD1	CASSQGQGTKNIQYF	TGTGCCAGCAGCCAAGGACAGGGAACCAAAAACATTCAGTACTTC